This TCR beta chain was observed in a study of blood T cell repertoires in COVID-19. Study details: T cells, B-cell-depleted T cells, or PBMCs supplied cDNA or gDNA.

Participants' own reports of clinical history determined their cohort assignment. Per the study methods: Scientists estimated how many nucleated cells there were by amplifying reference gene primers. Sequencing was performed with immunoSEQ multiplex PCR; in TCRdb, only in-frame clones are kept and a portion is missing. V, J and clone size are taken as reported in that table, and D and trimming were inferred from the DNA itself. Of approximately 480,000 clones in the sample, approximately 86% are singletons; the top ten hold about 0.7%. CDR3 length: 13 amino acids. The V and J ends lost 7 bases and 1 base respectively, with 11 bases between them. Germline V gives CDR1 MNHEY, CDR2 SMNVEV (reference sequence).

V is TRBV27 and J is TRBJ2-7; perhaps TRBD1 as D (5 bases). Sequencing was performed on PBMCs or T cells enriched from blood (not recorded which). This receptor was obtained from a woman under 30 who had recovered from COVID-19. CDR3 nucleotide sequence: TGTGCCAGCATGGGGCAATCATCCTACGAGCAGTACTTC. This gives the protein CASMGQSSYEQYF.